This TCR beta chain was recovered during a study of blood T cells in healthy people across ages. The CDR3 sequence is 13 residues long. Germline loops: CDR1 SGHTA, CDR2 FQGNSA. A note on this clonotype: An end of the junction differs from the germline gene, which may be a read error.

PCR was performed a second time for about 7 to 12 cycles using a sample-barcoded 5' primer and a J-beta primer mix. Carrying 12 random nucleotides, a template-switch adaptor labeled each individual cDNA molecule. TCRdb re-called the 5' RACE reads through MiXCR, storing one row per CDR3 protein. The table includes over a million distinct CDR3 sequences, 40% to 55% detected once. Total RNA, at least 5 micrograms per sample, was extracted from PBMCs. This receptor was obtained from a woman aged 60-75 years in good health. The chain couples TRBV7-2 to TRBJ2-3; D is uncertain. Sequencing used blood. The CDR3 region is CACSFPSTDTQYF. CDR3 in DNA: TGTGCCTGCAGCTTCCCGAGCACAGATACGCAGTATTTT.